This T cell receptor (beta chain) was recovered during a study of cytomegalovirus exposure and HLA in healthy donors. CDR3 length: 14 amino acids. Between the trimmed V and J ends, which lost 1 base and 4 bases, there was a span of 10 bases. Germline V gene data show CDR1 as MNHNY and CDR2 as SVGAGI (reference sequence). PCR primers comprised 60 Vbeta and 13 Jbeta primers. The protocol was immunoSEQ multiplex PCR, while the TCRdb copy is restricted to in-frame clones and leaves out a portion. The sample includes 120,000 or so clones, around 87% of them seen just once. The J gene is TRBJ1-2, the V gene TRBV6-6; no reliable D call. Sequenced: PBMCs. The source is a man aged 35 to 55 in good health and CMV-seronegative. The CDR3 is CASSYWQTPYGYTF. Here the CDR3 DNA reads TGTGCCAGCAGTTACTGGCAGACACCCTATGGCTACACCTTC.